This TCR beta chain was captured in a study of blood T cell repertoires in COVID-19. Assay used: immunoSEQ multiplex PCR; TCRdb lists only in-frame clones, some missing. The top ten clones hold roughly 1.9% of a sample with about 150,000 clones, around 82% of them seen once. Germline V gene lookup returns CDR1 MNHEY and CDR2 SVGEGT. There are 16 residues in the CDR3. V shed 4 bases and J 1 base; nucleotides not matched to a gene: 4. This sequence originates from a woman at least 80 years old with acute or convalescent COVID-19. Sequencing was carried out using peripheral blood. This chain uses TRBV6-2 or TRBV6-3 with TRBJ2-5; TRBD2 matches 12 bases. CDR3 DNA: TGTGCCAGCAGTTTAGGACTAGCGGGGACCCAAGAGACCCAGTACTTC. Translation gives CASSLGLAGTQETQYF.